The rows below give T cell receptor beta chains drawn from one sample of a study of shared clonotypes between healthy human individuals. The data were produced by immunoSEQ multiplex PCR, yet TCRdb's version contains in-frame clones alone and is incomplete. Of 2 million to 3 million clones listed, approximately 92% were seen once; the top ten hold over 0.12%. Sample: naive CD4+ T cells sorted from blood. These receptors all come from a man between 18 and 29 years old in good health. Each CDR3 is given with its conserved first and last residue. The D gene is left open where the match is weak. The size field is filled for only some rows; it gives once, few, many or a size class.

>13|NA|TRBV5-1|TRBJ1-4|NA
CASSTDPGGKLFF
TGCGCCAGCAGCACCGACCCGGGTGGGAAACTGTTTTTT
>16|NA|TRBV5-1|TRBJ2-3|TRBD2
CASSLGMGGSTDTQYF
TGCGCCAGCAGTCTCGGGATGGGAGGGAGTACAGATACGCAGTATTTT
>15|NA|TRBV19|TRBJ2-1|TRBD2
CASRNSGRGYNEQFF
TGTGCCAGTAGAAATAGCGGGAGAGGCTACAATGAGCAGTTCTTC
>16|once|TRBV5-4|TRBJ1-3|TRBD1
CASSRSGQGTGNTIYF
TGTGCCAGCAGCCGGTCAGGACAGGGGACTGGAAACACCATATATTTT
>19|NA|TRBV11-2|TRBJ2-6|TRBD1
CASSPRGTAFFSGANVLTF
TGTGCCAGCAGCCCCAGGGGGACAGCTTTCTTCTCTGGGGCCAACGTCCTGACTTTC
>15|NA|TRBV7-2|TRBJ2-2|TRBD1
CASSFRDRGTGELFF
TGTGCCAGCAGTTTCCGGGACAGGGGAACCGGGGAGCTGTTTTTT
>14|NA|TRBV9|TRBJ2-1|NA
CASARAGLDNEQFF
TGTGCCAGCGCACGTGCGGGCTTAGACAATGAGCAGTTCTTC
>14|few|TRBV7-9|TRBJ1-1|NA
CASSLGQQNTEAFF
TGTGCCAGCAGCTTAGGACAGCAAAACACTGAAGCTTTCTTT
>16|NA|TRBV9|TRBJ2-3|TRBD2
CASSALAGGNTDTQYF
TGTGCCAGCAGCGCCTTAGCGGGGGGAAACACAGATACGCAGTATTTT
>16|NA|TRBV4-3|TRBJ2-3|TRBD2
CASSLLLAGGTDTQYF
TGCGCCAGCAGCCTGTTATTAGCGGGAGGGACAGATACGCAGTATTTT
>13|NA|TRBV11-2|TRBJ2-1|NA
CASSLNTYNEQFF
TGTGCCAGCAGCTTAAACACATACAATGAGCAGTTCTTC
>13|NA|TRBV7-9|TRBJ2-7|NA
CASSLGVPLEQYF
TGTGCCAGCAGCTTAGGAGTCCCTCTCGAGCAGTACTTC
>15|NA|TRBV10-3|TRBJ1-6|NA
CAISPGESNNSPLHF
TGTGCCATCAGCCCCGGGGAGTCTAATAATTCACCCCTCCACTTT
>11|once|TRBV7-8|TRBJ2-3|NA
CASSSQGTQYF
TGTGCCAGCAGCTCCCAGGGGACGCAGTATTTT
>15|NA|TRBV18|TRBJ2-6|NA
CASSPSGSGANVLTF
TGTGCCAGCTCACCGTCCGGCTCTGGGGCCAACGTCCTGACTTTC
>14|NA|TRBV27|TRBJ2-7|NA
CASSPLAQTYEQYF
TGTGCCAGCAGTCCCCTAGCGCAGACCTACGAGCAGTACTTC
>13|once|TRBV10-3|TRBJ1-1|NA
CAISGKVNTEAFF
TGTGCCATCAGTGGGAAGGTGAACACTGAAGCTTTCTTT
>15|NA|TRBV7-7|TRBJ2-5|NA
CASSLGLAEQETQYF
TGTGCTAGCAGCTTAGGTTTAGCGGAACAAGAGACCCAGTACTTC
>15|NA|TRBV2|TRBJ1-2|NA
CASSEEPRWDYGYTF
TGTGCCAGCAGCGAGGAACCACGTTGGGACTATGGCTACACCTTC
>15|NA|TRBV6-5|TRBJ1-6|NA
CASSYSSVGNSPLHF
TGTGCCAGCAGTTACTCGTCGGTGGGCAATTCACCCCTCCACTTT
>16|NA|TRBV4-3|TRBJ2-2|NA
CASSQDSLGSAGELFF
TGCGCCAGCAGCCAAGATTCTCTAGGATCCGCCGGGGAGCTGTTTTTT
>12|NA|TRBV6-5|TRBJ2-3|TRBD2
CASSEGGLAGRF
TGTGCCAGCAGCGAAGGGGGACTAGCGGGGCGCTTT
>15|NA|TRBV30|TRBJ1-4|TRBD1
CAWRTPDRANEKLFF
TGTGCCTGGAGAACCCCGGACAGGGCTAATGAAAAACTGTTTTTT
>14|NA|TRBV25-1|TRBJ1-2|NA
CASSATFSRGGYTF
TGTGCCAGCAGTGCCACTTTTTCCCGAGGGGGCTACACCTTC
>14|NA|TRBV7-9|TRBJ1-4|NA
CASSGTLINEKLFF
TGTGCCAGCAGTGGGACACTAATTAATGAAAAACTGTTTTTT
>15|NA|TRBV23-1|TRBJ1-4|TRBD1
CASTCGRDRGVVLFF
TGCGCCAGCACCTGTGGGCGGGACAGGGGGGTAGTACTGTTTTTT
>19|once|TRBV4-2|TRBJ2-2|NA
CASSQDRRKRTDSTGELFF
TGTGCCAGCAGCCAAGATAGAAGAAAACGGACAGACTCCACCGGGGAGCTGTTTTTT
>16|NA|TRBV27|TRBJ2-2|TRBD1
CASRPLLGQGAGELFF
TGTGCCAGCCGGCCCCTCTTAGGACAGGGGGCCGGGGAGCTGTTTTTT
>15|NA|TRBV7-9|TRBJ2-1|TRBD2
CASSFLAGGVNEQFF
TGTGCCAGCAGCTTCTTAGCGGGAGGGGTCAATGAGCAGTTCTTC
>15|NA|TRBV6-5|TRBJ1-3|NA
CASTNAGVRGNTIYF
TGTGCCAGCACCAACGCCGGGGTGAGGGGAAACACCATATATTTT
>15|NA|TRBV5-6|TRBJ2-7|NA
CASSLDGGGSYEQYF
TGTGCCAGCAGCTTGGATGGGGGCGGCTCCTACGAGCAGTACTTC
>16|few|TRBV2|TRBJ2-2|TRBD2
CASSEIGGGNTGELFF
TGTGCCAGCAGTGAGATCGGCGGGGGGAACACCGGGGAGCTGTTTTTT
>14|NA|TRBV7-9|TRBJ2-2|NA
CASSLDGRTGELFF
TGTGCCAGCAGCTTAGACGGCCGAACCGGGGAGCTGTTTTTT
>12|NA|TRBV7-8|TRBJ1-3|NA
CASCEPGNTIYF
TGTGCCAGCTGTGAGCCTGGAAACACCATATATTTT
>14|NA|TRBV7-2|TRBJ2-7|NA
CASSRHSVSYEQYF
TGTGCCAGCAGCCGCCATTCGGTTTCCTACGAGCAGTACTTC
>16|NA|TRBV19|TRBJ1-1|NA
CASTPLGTPERLGAFF
TGTGCCAGTACCCCCCTGGGGACACCTGAACGGTTGGGAGCTTTCTTT
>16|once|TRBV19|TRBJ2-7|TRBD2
CASSKSAGVIGYEQYF
TGTGCCAGTAGTAAGTCCGCGGGAGTTATAGGATACGAGCAGTACTTC
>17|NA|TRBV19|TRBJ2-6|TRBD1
CASSVTGAVSGANVLTF
TGTGCCAGTAGTGTCACAGGGGCCGTCTCTGGGGCCAACGTCCTGACTTTC
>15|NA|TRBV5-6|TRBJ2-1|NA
CASSPSRGAYNEQFF
TGTGCCAGCAGCCCCAGCAGGGGGGCCTACAATGAGCAGTTCTTC
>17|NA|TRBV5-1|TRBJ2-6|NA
CASSPSPRGSGANVLTF
TGCGCCAGCAGCCCCTCCCCCAGGGGCTCTGGGGCCAACGTCCTGACTTTC
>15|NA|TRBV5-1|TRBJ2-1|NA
CASSLQTSAGAEQFF
TGCGCCAGCAGCTTACAGACTAGTGCGGGGGCTGAGCAGTTCTTC
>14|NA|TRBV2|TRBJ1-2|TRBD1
CASKRGEDRAGYTF
TGTGCCAGCAAGAGGGGGGAGGACAGGGCTGGCTACACCTTC
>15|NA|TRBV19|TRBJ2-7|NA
CASSIEPKSAYEQYF
TGTGCCAGTAGTATAGAACCAAAGTCGGCCTACGAGCAGTACTTC
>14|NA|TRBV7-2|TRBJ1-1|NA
CASSPRQGRLDAFF
TGTGCCAGCAGCCCCCGGCAGGGGCGCTTAGACGCTTTCTTT
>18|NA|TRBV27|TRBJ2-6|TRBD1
CASSFLTGPSSGANVLTF
TGTGCCAGCAGTTTTCTGACAGGGCCAAGCTCTGGGGCCAACGTCCTGACTTTC
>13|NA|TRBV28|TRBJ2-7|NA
CASNVATLREQYF
TGTGCCAGCAATGTGGCAACCCTACGCGAGCAGTACTTC
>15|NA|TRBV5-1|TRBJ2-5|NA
CASSSPFRGQETQYF
TGCGCCAGCAGCTCACCCTTCCGGGGACAAGAGACCCAGTACTTC
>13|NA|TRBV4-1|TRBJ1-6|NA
CASSQGRFPPLHF
TGCGCCAGCAGCCAAGGCCGGTTTCCACCCCTCCACTTT
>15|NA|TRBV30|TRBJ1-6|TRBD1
CAWGEQGASISPLHF
TGTGCCTGGGGTGAACAGGGGGCTTCGATTTCACCCCTCCACTTT
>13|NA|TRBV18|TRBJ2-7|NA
CASSPRQDYEQYF
TGTGCCAGCTCACCGCGACAGGACTACGAGCAGTACTTC
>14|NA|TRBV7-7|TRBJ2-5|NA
CASSLGGNGETQYF
TGTGCTAGCAGCTTAGGGGGAAACGGGGAGACCCAGTACTTC
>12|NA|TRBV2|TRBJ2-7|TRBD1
CASSKDRAEQYF
TGTGCCAGCAGCAAAGACAGGGCCGAGCAGTACTTC
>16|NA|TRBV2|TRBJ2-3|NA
CASSYQGVLSTDTQYF
TGTGCCAGTAGCTATCAGGGAGTTCTTAGCACAGATACGCAGTATTTT